The present T cell receptor (beta chain) was sequenced within a study of shared clonotypes between healthy human individuals. Study results and caveats: Memory subsets generally showed smaller estimated richness than naive subsets did. Clonotypes shared by all four donors outscored non-shared clonotypes in generation probability.

The CDR3 extends over 18 amino acids. V gave up 5 bases and J gave up 4 bases, with 24 bases separating them. Germline CDR1 SEHNR, CDR2 FQNEAQ (reference sequence). On this clone: Its antigen remains unidentified.

CD45RO-negative, CCR7-selected cells formed the naive CD8 fraction, which excluded terminally differentiated effector memory CD45RA+ cells. All of the donors resided in Nashville, Tennessee, and each was a Caucasian adult. Measured with immunoSEQ multiplex PCR; TCRdb has only the in-frame clones, and not every one. The sample carries about 2.2 million clones, just over 90% recorded once. Sequencing was performed on naive CD8+ T cells from PBMCs. The clonotype was recovered from a man in his late teens or twenties in good health. Some clones in this sample may be carry-over from other donors' samples. This sequence joins TRBV7-9 and TRBJ2-1; D might be TRBD1 (8 bases). CDR3 DNA: TGTGCCAGCAGCACAGGGGGGGATGGCGGGAGCGGGTACAATGAGCAGTTCTTC. Translation: CASSTGGDGGSGYNEQFF.